The clone carrying this T cell receptor beta chain appeared once. The antigen is unknown. The sample belongs to a study of PD-1 blockade in mismatch repair-deficient tumors. Study-wide points: Rapid post-treatment expansion, then contraction, generally preceding radiologic response, marked tumor-resident clones.

Here immunoSEQ multiplex PCR was the method, and the copy in TCRdb shows in-frame clones only, minus some. Of some 100,000 clones in the sample, 82% are singletons; the top ten hold around 6.6%. V dropped 1 base and J dropped 1 base, with 14 bases sitting between them. Germline V CDR1 and CDR2: MGHRA, YSYEKL. The CDR3 extends over 17 amino acids. TCR sequencing covered a few patients who responded to pembrolizumab. The rearrangement links TRBV4-1 to TRBJ1-5; tentatively, D is TRBD1 (6 bases). The sequence was obtained from an adult with mismatch repair-deficient cancer. The specimen was peripheral blood, collected approximately 8 months after starting pembrolizumab. This CDR3 reads CASSQGQGLMSNQPQHF. CDR3 DNA: TGCGCCAGCAGCCAAGGTCAGGGGTTGATGAGCAATCAGCCCCAGCATTTT.